This T cell receptor beta chain came from a study of T cell responses to AZD1222 COVID-19 vaccine. General study findings and limits: Only a handful of AZD1222 recipients, several in all, had baseline seropositivity. Most donors were white British and more were female, and clonal diversity was possibly underestimated. Repertoire sampling occurred only after the peak T cell response. A rise in Spike-specific TCR breadth and depth followed two AZD1222 doses.

As regards this clone: What it binds is unknown.

Clones were sequenced by immunoSEQ multiplex PCR, and TCRdb holds only the in-frame ones, with some missing. The sample yields 150,000 or so clones, approximately 90% seen once. This CDR3 is built from 16 residues. V lost 0 bases and J 3 bases, leaving 15 bases between the germline ends. Germline values: CDR1 LGHDT, CDR2 YNNKEL (reference sequence). This receptor was taken from an adult in good health. This specimen was peripheral blood, taken on day 0 of MenACWY control vaccination. J is TRBJ2-7 and V is TRBV3-1 (or the pseudogene TRBV3-2); no clear D. The CDR3, as DNA: TGTGCCAGCAGCCAAGATCCCAGAAGGAAGCGCTACGAGCAGTACTTC. Protein product: CASSQDPRRKRYEQYF.